Presented here are 22 T cell receptor beta chains from one specimen sequenced in a study of blood T cell repertoires in COVID-19. Clones were sequenced by immunoSEQ multiplex PCR, and TCRdb holds only the in-frame ones, with some missing. The data hold a few hundred thousand clones, with approximately 84% observed a single time. Sequencing was done on a sample of peripheral blood. Source of these receptors: a person between 65 and 80 years old with COVID-19, enrolled during active disease.

The chain combines TRBV2 with TRBJ1-2; 9 bases agree with TRBD1. Germline values: CDR1 SNHLY, CDR2 FYNNEI. The CDR3 runs 12 residues. J lost 9 bases, V lost 4 bases, and 3 bases had no gene match. CDR3: CASSGTGDSYTF. CDR3 DNA: TGTGCCAGCAGTGGGACAGGGGATAGCTACACCTTC. Full variable domain (missing parts from reference TRBV2 and TRBJ1-2): EPEVTQTPSHQVTQMGQEVILRCVPISNHLYFYWYRQILGQKVEFLVSFYNNEISEKSEIFDDQFSVERPDGSNFTLKIRSTKLEDSAMYFCASSGTGDSYTFGSGTRLTVV.

This clone has more than one count but fewer than ten. The chain is built from TRBV5-4 and TRBJ2-4, with D possibly TRBD2 on 5 matching bases. CDR3 length equals 14 residues. Germline CDR1 and CDR2: SGHNT and YYREEE (reference sequence). Trimming cost V 7 bases and J 2 bases, with 13 bases left between them. The CDR3 region has the DNA TGTGCCAGCGCCTACGCTAGCACCAAAAACATTCAGTACTTC. It yields the protein CASAYASTKNIQYF.

This clone was recorded once. The rearrangement links TRBV2 to TRBJ1-5; maybe TRBD1 (6 bases). Trimming took off 3 bases at V and 3 bases at J, with 18 bases between the two ends. The germline gives CDR1 SNHLY, CDR2 FYNNEI. CDR3 length equals 17 residues. CDR3 loop: CASSDDRTRLVNQPQHF. The CDR3 region has the DNA TGTGCCAGCAGTGACGACAGGACCCGGCTAGTCAATCAGCCCCAGCATTTT.

This sequence joins TRBV19 and TRBJ1-3; 9 bases agree with TRBD1. The junction had 10 bases not matched to a gene; V was cut back by 10 bases and J by 6 bases. The length of the CDR3 is 14 residues. CDR1 LNHDA and CDR2 SQIVND come from the germline V gene (reference sequence). CDR3 loop: CATVPGQGVNTIYF. The CDR3 DNA follows: TGTGCCACCGTACCGGGACAGGGAGTAAACACCATATATTTT. The full variable domain, with the rest looked up from reference TRBV19 and TRBJ1-3, is DGGITQSPKYLFRKEGQNVTLSCEQNLNHDAMYWYRQDPGQGLRLIYYSQIVNDFQKGDIAEGYSVSREKKESFPLTVTSAQKNPTAFYLCATVPGQGVNTIYFGEGSWLTVV.

The CDR3 DNA follows: TGTGCCAGCTCACCACGGGGAGTGACAGGGACGGGCAATCAGCCCCAGCATTTT. As protein: CASSPRGVTGTGNQPQHF. The rearrangement links TRBV18 to TRBJ1-5; 7 nucleotides align to TRBD1. The trim removed 1 base at V and 2 bases at J, leaving 11 bases unmatched. Germline V gene data show CDR1 as KGHSH and CDR2 as LQKENI. The CDR3 extends over 18 amino acids.

The chain couples TRBV9 to TRBJ2-6; 7 nucleotides align to TRBD1. Germline CDR1 SGDLS, CDR2 YYNGEE. The ends lost 5 bases at V and 0 bases at J; junction bases unmatched: 17. The CDR3 length is 20 residues. For the CDR3, the DNA is TGTGCCAGCAGATCCCCCCACGAGACAGGGCCCAGCTCTGGGGCCAACGTCCTGACTTTC. This sequence encodes CASRSPHETGPSSGANVLTF. Drawing the rest from reference TRBV9 and TRBJ2-6, the complete variable domain is DSGVTQTPKHLITATGQRVTLRCSPRSGDLSVYWYQQSLDQGLQFLIQYYNGEERAKGNILERFSAQQFPDLHSELNLSSLELGDSALYFCASRSPHETGPSSGANVLTFGAGSRLTVL.

The rearrangement links TRBV5-4 to TRBJ2-3; the D gene is possibly TRBD2 (6 bases). Trimming took off 1 base at V and 10 bases at J, with 16 bases between the two ends. CDR3 length: 14 amino acids. CDR1 is SGHNT and CDR2 is YYREEE in the germline V gene (reference sequence). Here the CDR3 reads CASSLLAIPGAQYF. The CDR3 DNA reads as TGTGCCAGCAGCTTGCTAGCCATACCGGGGGCGCAGTATTTT.

The rearrangement uses TRBV2 and TRBJ1-1, with 12 bases that match TRBD1. Per germline, CDR1 SNHLY and CDR2 FYNNEI. The CDR3 contains 19 residues. V trimming: 6 bases; J trimming: 5 bases; junction bases outside the gene matches: 19. Here the CDR3 DNA reads TGTGCCAGCAGCAGTGTCGGATACCGGGACAGGGGGCGGTGGACTGAAGCTTTCTTT. Its protein is CASSSVGYRDRGRWTEAFF.

V and J are TRBV13 and TRBJ2-3; TRBD2 agrees at 11 bases. Looked up from germline, CDR1 is PRHDT and CDR2 is FYEKMQ (reference sequence). The CDR3 covers 18 residues. J lost 0 bases, V lost 3 bases, and 8 bases had no gene match. The CDR3 DNA sequence: TGTGCCAGCAGCTTCCGGGGTAGCGGGGGGGCTAGCACAGATACGCAGTATTTT. The encoded protein is CASSFRGSGGASTDTQYF. Based on the CDR3 plus reference TRBV13 and TRBJ2-3, the full variable domain is AAGVIQSPRHLIKEKRETATLKCYPIPRHDTVYWYQQGPGQDPQFLISFYEKMQSDKGSIPDRFSAQQFSDYHSELNMSSLELGDSALYFCASSFRGSGGASTDTQYFGPGTRLTVL.

V is TRBV6-5 and J is TRBJ1-3; 7 positions match TRBD1. V was pared by 5 bases and J by 3 bases, with 7 bases of the junction left unmatched. CDR3 size: 15 residues. Per germline, CDR1 MNHEY and CDR2 SVGAGI. The CDR3, as DNA: TGTGCCAGCAGTCAACAGGGGTTAGGTGGAAACACCATATATTTT. Amino acids: CASSQQGLGGNTIYF.

J is TRBJ1-4 and V is TRBV7-9; 7 bases fit TRBD1. Trimming removed 4 bases from V and 6 bases from J; junction bases left unmatched: 11. The CDR3 sequence is 16 residues long. In germline, CDR1 is SEHNR, CDR2 FQNEAQ (reference sequence). For the CDR3, the DNA is TGTGCCAGCAGCTCGAGACAGGGAATTCGGTATGAAAAACTGTTTTTT. This translates into CASSSRQGIRYEKLFF.

The chain couples TRBV2 to TRBJ2-7; D uncertain. This CDR3 contains 11 residues. The ends were cut back, 6 bases at V and 3 bases at J, with 6 bases in the middle. CDR1 and CDR2 (germline): SNHLY, FYNNEI. CDR3 coding DNA: TGTGCCAGCAGGGGCCACTACGAGCAGTACTTC. Protein sequence: CASRGHYEQYF.

V is TRBV10-3 and J is TRBJ2-3, with 7 bases that match TRBD2. The V gene's germline CDR1 is ENHRY and CDR2 SYGVKD. V lost 3 bases, J lost 2 bases, and 8 bases stayed unmatched. The CDR3 extends over 16 amino acids. CDR3 loop: CAISDSLRGVTDTQYF. The CDR3 coding sequence is TGTGCCATCAGTGATTCTCTACGGGGGGTCACAGATACGCAGTATTTT.

This chain joins TRBV3-1 (or the pseudogene TRBV3-2) and TRBJ2-1; D call uncertain. Trimming removed 0 bases from V and 7 bases from J, with 7 bases in between. There are 13 residues in the CDR3. Germline V CDR1 and CDR2: LGHDT, YNNKEL (reference sequence). The CDR3 loop is CASSQDPRNEQFF. In DNA form, the CDR3 reads TGTGCCAGCAGCCAAGATCCCAGGAATGAGCAGTTCTTC.

The chain links TRBV5-6 to TRBJ2-5; possible D gene TRBD1, 5 bases. CDR1 and CDR2 from the germline V gene are SGHDT and YYEEEE. The CDR3 consists of 13 residues. Trimming took 1 base from V and 6 from J, leaving 10 bases between them. CDR3 in amino acids: CASSLPAGQTQYF. The CDR3 region has the DNA TGTGCCAGCAGCTTGCCGGCAGGGCAGACCCAGTACTTC.

The rearrangement links TRBV7-2 to TRBJ1-1, with D perhaps matching TRBD1 (5 bases). V lost 3 bases to trimming and J lost 3 bases, with 17 bases between them. Germline CDR1 SGHTA, CDR2 FQGNSA. The CDR3 length is 16 residues. The CDR3 DNA follows: TGTGCCAGCAGCTTTTCATCGGGGGGATCGCACACTGAAGCTTTCTTT. As protein: CASSFSSGGSHTEAFF.

This chain links TRBV7-2 with TRBJ2-5; 11 bases map to TRBD1. The length of the CDR3 is 15 residues. The germline V gene encodes CDR1 SGHTA and CDR2 FQGNSA. With 5 bases clipped from V and 1 base from J, the junction kept 3 bases outside the gene matches. CDR3 sequence reads: CASSEGTGGQETQYF. CDR3 bases: TGTGCCAGCAGCGAAGGGACAGGGGGCCAAGAGACCCAGTACTTC. The entire variable domain, with the rest obtained from reference TRBV7-2 and TRBJ2-5, is as follows: GAGVSQSPSNKVTEKGKDVELRCDPISGHTALYWYRQSLGQGLEFLIYFQGNSAPDKSGLPSDRFSAERTGGSVSTLTIQRTQQEDSAVYLCASSEGTGGQETQYFGPGTRLLVL.

The chain has TRBV27 and TRBJ2-1, with TRBD1 matching 8 bases. Germline values: CDR1 MNHEY, CDR2 SMNVEV (reference sequence). There are 15 residues in the CDR3. J lost 12 bases, V lost 2 bases, and 12 bases had no gene match. The CDR3 DNA follows: TGTGCCAGCAGTTTACAGGGGGCTACGGTGGCGGGGCAGTTCTTC. This translates into CASSLQGATVAGQFF.

The rearrangement links TRBV3-1 (or the pseudogene TRBV3-2) to TRBJ2-5, with unresolved D. Trimming stripped 2 bases from V and 5 bases from J, with 6 bases between. Germline values: CDR1 LGHDT, CDR2 YNNKEL (reference sequence). The CDR3 is made up of 12 amino acids. CDR3 sequence reads: CASSQSAETQYF. CDR3 DNA sequence: TGTGCCAGCAGCCAAAGCGCGGAGACCCAGTACTTC.

This rearrangement joins TRBV9 to TRBJ2-2, with a tentative D call TRBD1 (5 bases). Trimming stripped 7 bases from V and 2 bases from J, with 9 bases between. CDR1 SGDLS and CDR2 YYNGEE come from the germline V gene. The CDR3 length is 13 residues. CDR3 coding DNA: TGTGCCAGCGGGGCTGGAAACACCGGGGAGCTGTTTTTT. Amino acid sequence: CASGAGNTGELFF.

This clone came up once. V usage is TRBV19 and J usage is TRBJ1-4; weak D call: TRBD1 (5 bases). This CDR3 is built from 15 residues. V was pared by 5 bases and J by 8 bases, with 18 bases between. CDR1 and CDR2 (germline): LNHDA, SQIVND (reference sequence). The CDR3 sequence: CASSAREAGEEKLFF. CDR3 bases: TGTGCCAGTAGTGCCCGGGAGGCGGGGGAAGAAAAACTGTTTTTT.

This chain links TRBV9 with TRBJ1-3; D call uncertain. From germline, CDR1 is SGDLS and CDR2 YYNGEE. V lost 4 bases and J lost 4, with 18 bases in between. The CDR3 sequence is 16 residues long. CDR3: CASSTVGDGPGNTIYF. CDR3 nucleotide sequence: TGTGCCAGCAGCACCGTGGGAGACGGGCCCGGAAACACCATATATTTT. Based on the CDR3 plus reference TRBV9 and TRBJ1-3, the full variable domain is DSGVTQTPKHLITATGQRVTLRCSPRSGDLSVYWYQQSLDQGLQFLIQYYNGEERAKGNILERFSAQQFPDLHSELNLSSLELGDSALYFCASSTVGDGPGNTIYFGEGSWLTVV.